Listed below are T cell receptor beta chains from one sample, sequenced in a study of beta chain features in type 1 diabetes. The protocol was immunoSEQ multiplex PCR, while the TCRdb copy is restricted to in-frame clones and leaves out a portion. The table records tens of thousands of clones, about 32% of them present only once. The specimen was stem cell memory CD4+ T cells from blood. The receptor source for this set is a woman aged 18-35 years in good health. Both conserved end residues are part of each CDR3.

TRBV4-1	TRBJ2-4	CASSQAHQIGLAGGQNIQYF
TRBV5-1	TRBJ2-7	CASSPGTEYEQYF
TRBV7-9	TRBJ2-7	CASSSQGLAYEQYF
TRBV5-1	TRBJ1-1	CASAAGTQNTEAFF
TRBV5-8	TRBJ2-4	CASSADRVNIQYF
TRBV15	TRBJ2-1	CATSRPPTDSSYNEQFF
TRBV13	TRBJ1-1	CASRRNTEAFF
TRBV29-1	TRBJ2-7	CSVVQGASYEQYF
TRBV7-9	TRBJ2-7	CASSLAGQGSYEQYF
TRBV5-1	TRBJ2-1	CASSLAVAGLNEQFF
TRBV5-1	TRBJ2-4	CASSNRGMDKNIQYF
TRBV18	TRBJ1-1	CASSPQSDTEAFF
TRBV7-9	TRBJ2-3	CASSPTSGGPTDTQYF
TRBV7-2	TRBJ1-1	CASSGKTGHTEAFF
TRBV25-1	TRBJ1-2	CASTPSGSLDGYTF
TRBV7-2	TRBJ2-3	CASSFGPDTQYF
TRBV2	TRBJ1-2	CASSEDRGQGYTF
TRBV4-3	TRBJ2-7	CASSQDTGGYYEQYF
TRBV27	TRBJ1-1	CASSPGTGGARVTEAFF
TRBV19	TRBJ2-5	CASSFLGQGFQETQYF
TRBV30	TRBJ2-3	CAWGSGTTDTQYF
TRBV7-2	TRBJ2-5	CASSLGGGIQETQYF
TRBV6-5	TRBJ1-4	CASSSGQGGEKLFF
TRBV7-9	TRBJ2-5	CASSLRSSGQETQYF
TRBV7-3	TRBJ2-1	CASSPTRDRVDNEQFF
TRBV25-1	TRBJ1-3	CASSDGGGSGNTIYF
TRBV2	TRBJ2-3	CASRGTGGGDTQYF
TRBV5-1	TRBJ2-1	CASSPSGNRGFNEQFF
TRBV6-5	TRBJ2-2	CASTALAANTGELFF
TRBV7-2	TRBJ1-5	CASSLPPHQPQHF
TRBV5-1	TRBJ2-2	CASKDQREGNTGELFF
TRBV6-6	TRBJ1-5	CASSSRQGSQPQHF
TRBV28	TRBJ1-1	CASSQSGGGAFEAFF
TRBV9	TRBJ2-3	CASSVSERGGTDTQYF
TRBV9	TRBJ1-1	CASSVGGSRGTEAFF
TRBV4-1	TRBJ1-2	CASSLQDLTLSKIYGYTF
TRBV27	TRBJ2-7	CATSGTGNYEQYF
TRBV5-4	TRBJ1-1	CASSTLARRAEAFF
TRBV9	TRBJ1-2	CASSVDTGAFYGYTF
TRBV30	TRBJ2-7	CAWNVPGHNYEQYF
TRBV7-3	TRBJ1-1	CASSLKPGLNTEAFF
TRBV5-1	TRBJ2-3	CASSLYTLTGIGTDTQYF
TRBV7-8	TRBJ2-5	CASAATQETQYF
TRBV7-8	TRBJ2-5	CASSGRRTGGFEETQYF
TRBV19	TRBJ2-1	CASSLGQAGSLDEQFF
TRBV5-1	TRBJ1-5	CASSLEATDSNQPQHF
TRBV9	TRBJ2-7	CASSVGRASDEQYF
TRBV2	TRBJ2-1	CASSRQANEQFF
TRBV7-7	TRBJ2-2	CASRGQGYTGELFF
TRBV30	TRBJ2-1	CAWSPLPTGLTYNEQFF
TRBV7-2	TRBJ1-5	CASSLQAAQPQHF
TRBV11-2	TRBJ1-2	CASGLQGRPTYGYTF
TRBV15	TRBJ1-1	CATSRAGTGGYGTEAFF
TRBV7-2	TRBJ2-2	CASSWGQGMGGELFF
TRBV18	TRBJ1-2	CASSPGQGYGYTF